This paragraph reports one T cell receptor beta chain. The sample comes from a study of blood T cell repertoires in COVID-19. V shed 3 bases and J shed 6 bases, with 15 bases lying between them. The CDR3 runs to 15 residues. Germline values: CDR1 MNHEY, CDR2 SMNVEV (reference sequence). In the original processing: Quantification of nucleated cells was approximated via reference gene primer amplification. TCRdb keeps only in-frame clones here, not all; method: immunoSEQ multiplex PCR. V, J and clone size were drawn from that table, and D and trimming were deduced from the DNA. The sample consists of about 60,000 clones, 88% of them appearing once.

This TCR was recovered from a man in his sixties with acute or convalescent COVID-19. V gene TRBV27 combines with J gene TRBJ1-5; no clear D gene. The sequenced material came from peripheral blood. The CDR3 DNA sequence: TGTGCCAGCAGTTTGGGAGGGAGGGTGTCTCAGCCCCAGCATTTT. Amino acids: CASSLGGRVSQPQHF.